Sequencing of this T cell receptor beta chain was carried out in a study of shared clonotypes between healthy human individuals. Turning to the study itself: Three CD4 naive, three CD4 memory, two CD8 naive and one CD8 memory plate were used per donor. Study results and limitations: The naive CD4 repertoires of a handful of donors were compared, and about 5% of clonotypes were shared. Estimated richness values were generally larger in naive subsets than in memory subsets.

The protocol was immunoSEQ multiplex PCR, while the TCRdb copy is restricted to in-frame clones and leaves out a portion. Of approximately 1.5 million clones listed, 98% to 99% were seen once; the top ten hold 0.3% to 0.45%. Germline V lookup: CDR1 SGHDN, CDR2 FVKESK. The CDR3 is 11 residues long. V lost 2 bases to trimming and J lost 4 bases, with 3 bases between them. With regard to this clone: Its target is not known. This sample includes further DNA sequences coding for the same CDR3.

The sample consisted of naive CD4+ T cells sorted from blood. As to subset: CD45RA+ positively selected. The receptor's source is a young man in good health. The rearrangement uses TRBV14 and TRBJ2-7; D is unresolved. This CDR3 is CASSQLYEQYF. The CDR3 bases are TGTGCCAGCAGCCAATTATACGAGCAGTACTTC.